Below, one T cell receptor (beta chain) is given with its context. The antigen it binds to is not known. No base quality information exists; no much larger clone differs at one position. Unstimulated Tregs (CD4+CD25+CD127-), CD4+ non-Tregs (CD4+CD25-), CD4 and CD8 cells were FACS-sorted from thawed PBMCs. Healthy control blood was obtained either as purchased buffy coats or from healthy volunteers. Healthy control blood was processed by Ficoll density gradient to PBMCs and cryopreserved; patient PBMCs were collected before and after transplant. This record comes from a study of Tregs in tolerant kidney transplant recipients (dated by TCRdb to the late 2010s). Regarding the research as a whole: The study used TCRbeta sequencing to identify donor-specific regulatory T cells before combined kidney and bone marrow transplantation, then tracked those cells after transplant. TCRbeta repertoire sequencing was used in a few healthy controls to compare several ways of expanding Tregs specific for an allogeneic donor.

General findings and caveats noted by the study authors: The study was constrained by small patient numbers, and validation of the findings is required in larger populations and under other immunosuppression protocols. Biological reproducibility was not directly addressed, though technical replication error appeared minimal. The most biologically relevant and donor-specific TCRbeta repertoire appeared to be identified by expanding Tregs with activated donor B cells.

Genomic DNA was extracted from sorted cells with the QIAGEN DNeasy Blood and Tissue Kit for TCRbeta CDR3 sequencing. High-throughput TCRbeta CDR3 sequencing was carried out commercially through immunoSEQ, with PCR amplification with bias correction and internal controls included. The authors processed their data as follows. Unique productive TCRbeta sequences were defined by CDR3 nucleotide sequence where primers matched, otherwise by CDR3 amino acid sequence with Vbeta and Jbeta genes. Sorting error was corrected by removing sequences shared between sorted populations at a frequency ratio of 2:1 or less, and the remaining shared sequences were assigned to the higher population. Sequences were defined as donor-reactive when expanded at least 5-fold in CFSE-low cells versus unstimulated cells and present at a frequency of at least 0.01% in CFSE-low cells. Jensen-Shannon divergence, calculated on the top 100 TCRbeta sequences ranked by frequency, was used to quantify repertoire divergence. For any sample with multiple sequencing runs, sorting error was corrected in each run separately before the runs were pooled. TCRdb took over this immuneACCESS table, retaining in-frame rearrangements with V and J assigned. Such tables are incomplete; in checked studies, under half of the missing clones stem from an unresolved V gene, and the remainder is unexplained. Clone size and V and J calls were adopted from that table, with D and trimming inferred from the DNA. The sample data list around 16,000 clones, and around nine tenths of these were observed just once. The ten largest make up 10% to 15% of the sample.

The germline V gene gives CDR1 as KGHSH and CDR2 as LQKENI. The cysteine opens and the phenylalanine closes a CDR3 of 16 amino acids. Only CDR3 DNA is held: 48 bases, read in frame from base 1. The germline V end is reduced by 2 bases and the J end by 7 bases; junction bases left unmatched: 14. This sequence uses TRBV18 and TRBJ2-7; 7 bases in the junction line up with TRBD2. Source material: CD8+ T cells from blood. This receptor was identified in a human donor in good health. The CDR3 protein: CASSPTSGSGGGEQYF. The DNA reads TGTGCCAGCTCACCAACCTCGGGATCGGGGGGAGGAGAGCAGTACTTC.